The following is a TCR beta chain sequence with its context. Antigen specificity is unknown. These data come from a study of PD-1 blockade in mismatch repair-deficient tumors. On the study more broadly: Patients had around 12 mismatch repair-deficient cancer types, all previously treated and progressing. Study-wide points: Rapid post-treatment expansion, then contraction, generally preceding radiologic response, marked tumor-resident clones.

PCR or immunohistochemistry showed mismatch repair deficiency in every enrolled patient. The TCR-sequenced patients were a few responders to pembrolizumab. The assay was immunoSEQ multiplex PCR, and TCRdb's table has in-frame clones only and misses some. The table includes 75,000 to 85,000 clones, roughly 80% detected once. V was trimmed by 3 bases and J by 0 bases, leaving 6 bases between them. Looked up from germline, CDR1 is SGHRS and CDR2 is YFSETQ. The CDR3 loop spans 13 amino acids. The sequence was obtained from an adult with mismatch repair-deficient cancer. The genes are TRBV5-1 and TRBJ1-1; D gene unclear. The sample was peripheral blood, taken 12 weeks after starting pembrolizumab. CDR3 sequence: CASSWTVNTEAFF. In nucleotides, the CDR3 is TGCGCCAGCAGCTGGACCGTGAACACTGAAGCTTTCTTT.